This T cell receptor (beta chain) was sequenced in a study of cytomegalovirus exposure and HLA in healthy donors. Study-wide background: Drawn from HLA-typed donors, tens of millions of unique TCRs were held in an early data release.

For this clone: What it recognizes is unknown.

Healthy bone marrow donors made up the cohort. Whole-study findings and limits: Accurate predictions that matched the HLA-A and HLA-B alleles of most subjects were reportedly made from TCR beta sequences. Using a false discovery rate of 0.05, a later analysis showed that roughly 16,000 TCR beta sequences were associated with HLA alleles.

PCR employed 60 Vbeta and 13 Jbeta primers. Assay used: immunoSEQ multiplex PCR; TCRdb lists only in-frame clones, some missing. The data include tens of thousands of clones; the top ten clones carry 10% to 15%. The CDR3 extends over 16 amino acids. V lost 1 base to trimming and J lost 7 bases; unmatched junction nucleotides: 6. From germline, CDR1 is LGHNA and CDR2 YNFKEQ. The TCR was taken from a woman under 40 in good health and CMV-seropositive. The chain recombines TRBV4-2 with TRBJ2-7; 14 positions match TRBD2. The source material was PBMCs. The CDR3 DNA follows: TGTGCCAGCAGCCAAGCGGGGACTAGCGGGAGCTGGGAGCAGTACTTC. As protein: CASSQAGTSGSWEQYF.